This TCR beta chain was obtained from a study of blood T cell repertoires in COVID-19. Study information: PBMCs, B-cell-depleted T cells, or T cells provided the cDNA or gDNA that made up the material.

Libraries were prepared by immunoSEQ multiplex PCR; TCRdb keeps only in-frame clonotypes and omits some of them. The data show roughly 180,000 clones, with approximately 86% seen just once and around 8.3% held by the top ten. The germline CDR1 and CDR2 sequences are SEHNR and FQNEAQ (reference sequence). V shed 11 bases, J shed 4 bases, and the junction held 7 bases outside the gene matches. CDR3 length equals 13 residues. Sequencing was performed on peripheral blood. This clonotype originated in a man aged 60 to 75 with acute or convalescent COVID-19. J is TRBJ1-4 and V is TRBV7-9; TRBD1 aligns across 7 bases. The CDR3 loop reads CAGGTADNEKLFF. As DNA, the CDR3 is TGTGCCGGTGGGACAGCGGATAATGAAAAACTGTTTTTT.